Listed here is a single T cell receptor beta chain. This clonotype was detected a few times. Its target antigen remains unknown. Base qualities are missing; no much larger clone stands one base away. To prepare the library, 5' RACE was applied. Sequencing took place on an Illumina HiSeq 2500. The second PCR ran for roughly 7 to 12 cycles and used a J-beta primer mix along with a sample-barcoded 5' primer. A template-switch 5' adaptor carrying 12 random nucleotides introduced a unique molecular identifier onto each TCR beta cDNA molecule. Each sample yielded at least 2.5 million CDR3-containing paired-end reads. First-strand cDNA was synthesized from all RNA with the Mint cDNA synthesis kit, primed by a TRBC-specific oligonucleotide. After uracil-DNA glycosylase treatment, a first 18-cycle PCR used universal primers M1SS and BC2_uni_R on all cDNA. On the study's bioinformatics: Normalization of each sample was performed by random selection of 1 million high-quality reads, each carrying a distinct molecular identifier. Instead of being binned into consensus sequences, reads that shared molecular identifiers were thrown out. CDR3 identification, clonotype clustering and error correction used MiTCR with a Q25 quality threshold and the strictest error-elimination algorithm. A nonparametric unseen species model using Euler transformation provided a lower-bound estimate of total TCR beta diversity. TCRdb trimmed public reads at Q25 via fastp, called clones via MiXCR and kept in-frame beta chains. Each entry merges the rows of one CDR3 protein and shows their most common DNA and genes. None of the V and J calls come from the authors' own analysis; TCRdb made them. In this sample the table shows 850,000 to 1,000,000 distinct CDR3 sequences, roughly 52% of which occur a single time. The ten largest clones add up to 10% to 15% of the sample.

The donors were roughly 40 Caucasian individuals from Russia, aged about 6 to 95 years, who were systemically healthy. Each donor gave roughly 11 milliliters of peripheral blood, drawn into EDTA-treated Vacutainer tubes. Ficoll-Paque density-gradient centrifugation was used to isolate PBMCs, with at least 6.5 million per sample. Total RNA, at least 6 micrograms per sample, was extracted from PBMCs with Trizol reagent. For every donor, an aliquot of PBMCs went through flow cytometry to measure the percentages of naive CD45RAhigh/CD27high T cells. The data belong to a study of blood T cells in healthy people across ages (dated by TCRdb to about 2015). A note on the overall study: In model experiments, template switching captured roughly one uniquely barcoded TCR beta cDNA molecule for every two T cells. The study measured age-related changes in TCR beta repertoire diversity using deep sequencing normalized with unique cDNA molecular identifiers. The donors were divided into four age groups: young (average approximately 16 years), middle-aged (under 40), aged (approximately 62) and long-lived (more than 75). To avoid experimental bias, donors of different ages were spread randomly across the sequencing lanes. For two donors (one aged 18 to 29 and one aged 80 or older), the study analyzed two additional independent replicas of 1 million unique cDNA reads from the same blood draw. Broader findings and caveats from the paper: The percentage of naive T cells measured by flow cytometry correlated strongly with observed TCR beta diversity. The long-lived group showed more naive CD4+ T cells, fewer expanded clones and increased TCR diversity than the aged group, suggesting age selection. Since profiling was done on bulk unsorted PBMCs, naive and antigen-experienced compartments could not be conclusively compared. Total diversity estimates from one million sequenced T cells were considered lower bounds and underestimates. Observed TCR beta diversity per million T cells fell roughly linearly with age, and a significant reduction was already apparent by age roughly 40. The CMV infection status of donors was not known, potentially confounding age-related changes in expanded clonotypes.

The CDR3 numbers 17 residues from cysteine through phenylalanine. This entry keeps only the CDR3 DNA: 51 bases, framed from base 1. V and J are trimmed by 0 bases and 2 bases, and the gene matches miss 8 bases of the junction. Based on the germline V gene, the CDR1 and CDR2 sequences are MNHEY and SVGAGI. The V and J segments used are TRBV6-5 and TRBJ2-3; 7 central bases correspond to TRBD2. This receptor was identified in a man aged 25-45 years in good health. Input material: blood. This receptor has the CDR3 CASSYSPMGGTTDTQYF. At the DNA level, the sequence is TGTGCCAGCAGTTACTCACCGATGGGGGGGACCACAGATACGCAGTATTTT.